These 24 T cell receptor beta chains were all obtained from the same sample, sequenced in a study of OX40 agonist ivuxolimab in advanced cancers. Clones were sequenced by immunoSEQ multiplex PCR, and TCRdb holds only the in-frame ones, with some missing. The sample has about 38,000 clones; 87% are singletons. The specimen was CD4+ or CD8+ T cells sorted from blood, collected in a trial of the OX40 agonist ivuxolimab. The receptors derive from an adult with an advanced solid tumor such as melanoma, head and neck, liver or kidney cancer.

This rearrangement joins TRBV6-5 to TRBJ1-1; 7 bases fit TRBD1. Germline assignment: CDR1 MNHEY and CDR2 SVGAGI. V lost 5 bases and J lost 5; bases outside the gene matches: 8. This CDR3 contains 14 residues. The CDR3 nucleotides are TGTGCCAGCAGTCCCGACAGGGAACGAACTGAAGCTTTCTTT. This encodes CASSPDRERTEAFF.

The chain recombines TRBV27 with TRBJ2-2; tentatively, D is TRBD1 or TRBD2 (5 bases each). The germline V and J ends were trimmed by 3 bases and 2 bases, with 10 bases remaining between them. This CDR3 is 15 amino acids long. Germline loops: CDR1 MNHEY, CDR2 SMNVEV (reference sequence). In nucleotides, the CDR3 is TGTGCCAGCAGTTTTTTAGGGACCAACACCGGGGAGCTGTTTTTT. Its protein product is CASSFLGTNTGELFF.

On this clone itself: A clone one base away is much larger, so this may be a read error. The chain recombines TRBV27 with TRBJ1-2; D unclear. From germline, CDR1 is MNHEY and CDR2 SMNVEV (reference sequence). This CDR3 has 14 amino acids. V shed 4 bases and J shed 1 base, with 10 bases lying between them. The DNA of the CDR3 is TGTGCCAGCAGTTCTGACACGGTTAACTATGGCTACACCTTC. Its protein product is CASSSDTVNYGYTF.

This rearrangement joins TRBV6-6 to TRBJ2-3; 8 nucleotides align to TRBD2. Germline V CDR1 and CDR2: MNHNY, SVGAGI (reference sequence). The CDR3 is 16 residues long. Trimming took 6 bases from V and 3 from J; bases not matched to a gene: 11. CDR3 bases: TGTGCCAGCAGCCAGCGTTCGGGGGGGCCAACAGATACGCAGTATTTT. Translation gives CASSQRSGGPTDTQYF.

The chain joins TRBV9 to TRBJ2-5; TRBD2 agrees at 7 bases. The J call may be faulty, since TRBJ2-7 better matches the DNA end. Per the germline V gene, CDR1 is SGDLS and CDR2 is YYNGEE. The CDR3 extends over 15 amino acids. CDR3 in DNA: TGTGCCAGCAGCGTAGACGCTAGCGGAGTCTACGAGCAGTACTTC. This translates into CASSVDASGVYEQYF.

The rearrangement joins TRBV5-1 to TRBJ1-1, with D possibly matching TRBD1 (5 bases). This CDR3 is 14 amino acids long. V lost 2 bases, J lost 6 bases, and 14 bases lay in between. Germline CDR1 is SGHRS and CDR2 is YFSETQ. The CDR3 DNA follows: TGCGCCAGCAGCTTCGACAGCACTCGGGCTGAAGCTTTCTTT. It encodes CASSFDSTRAEAFF.

The J gene is TRBJ2-7, the V gene TRBV19, with D tentatively TRBD1 (6 bases). Trimming took 6 bases from V and 4 from J, leaving 13 bases between them. CDR1 is LNHDA and CDR2 is SQIVND in the germline V gene (reference sequence). The CDR3 is 13 residues long. This chain's CDR3 is CASRDDRLYEQYF. CDR3 DNA: TGTGCCAGTAGGGACGACAGGTTATACGAGCAGTACTTC.

The rearrangement links TRBV7-3 to TRBJ2-2, with 8 bases that match TRBD1. Per the germline V gene, CDR1 is SGHTA and CDR2 is FQGTGA. The CDR3 runs 17 residues. V gave up 5 bases and J gave up 7 bases; unmatched junction bases: 15. CDR3 in amino acids: CASSINPGQARVGELFF. The CDR3 DNA sequence: TGTGCCAGCAGCATTAACCCGGGACAGGCGAGGGTCGGGGAGCTGTTTTTT.

The gene calls are TRBV11-1 and TRBJ2-3; the D call may be TRBD1 or TRBD2 (5 bases each). Germline loops: CDR1 SGHAT, CDR2 FQDESV (reference sequence). The CDR3 has 16 amino acids. V was cut by 5 bases and J by 0 bases, with 15 bases left in between. CDR3 residues: CASSQDTGTSTDTQYF. The CDR3 DNA is TGTGCCAGCAGCCAGGACACCGGGACGAGCACAGATACGCAGTATTTT.

The chain uses TRBV18 and TRBJ2-7; D tentatively reads TRBD1 or TRBD2 (5 bases each). With 3 bases removed from V and 0 bases from J, the gap between germline ends came to 9 bases. The length of the CDR3 is 14 residues. CDR1 and CDR2 (germline): KGHSH, LQKENI. The chain's CDR3 is CASSPGRSSYEQYF. Written as DNA, the CDR3 is TGTGCCAGCTCACCGGGACGTTCCTCCTACGAGCAGTACTTC.

The V gene is TRBV7-8, the J gene TRBJ2-3, with TRBD2 matching over 10 bases. Germline V gene sequence: CDR1 SGHVS, CDR2 FQNEAQ. The CDR3 spans 18 residues. With V trimmed by 5 bases and J by 9 bases, 20 bases remained unmatched. CDR3 in DNA: TGTGCCAGCAGCCCCCCGGTTAGGATAGCGGGAGGCAGAAGGACGCAGTATTTT. It is translated as CASSPPVRIAGGRRTQYF.

The rearrangement uses TRBV5-1 and TRBJ2-7; the match to TRBD2 covers 11 bases. J lost 1 base, V lost 0 bases, and 9 bases had no gene match. The CDR3 loop spans 18 amino acids. Germline CDR1 is SGHRS and CDR2 is YFSETQ. The CDR3 spells CASSLGSLAGGVSYEQYF. CDR3 in DNA: TGCGCCAGCAGCTTGGGGTCCCTAGCGGGGGGCGTTTCCTACGAGCAGTACTTC. The whole variable domain, remainder taken from reference TRBV5-1 and TRBJ2-7, is KAGVTQTPRYLIKTRGQQVTLSCSPISGHRSVSWYQQTPGQGLQFLFEYFSETQRNKGNFPGRFSGRQFSNSRSEMNVSTLELGDSALYLCASSLGSLAGGVSYEQYFGPGTRLTVT.

V usage is TRBV5-8 and J usage is TRBJ1-4, with 7 positions matching TRBD1. Germline CDR1 is SGHTS and CDR2 is YDEGEE. The CDR3 has 16 residues. With 4 bases clipped from V and 4 bases from J, the junction kept 10 bases outside the gene matches. CDR3 DNA sequence: TGTGCCAGCAGCCGTCTCCGGACAGGCCATAATGAAAAACTGTTTTTT. Its translation is CASSRLRTGHNEKLFF.

The chain carries TRBV7-9 and TRBJ1-2; TRBD1 matches 7 bases. J was trimmed by 4 bases and V by 5 bases; bases with no gene match: 7. The germline CDR1 and CDR2 sequences are SEHNR and FQNEAQ (reference sequence). The CDR3 is made up of 14 amino acids. The CDR3 protein is CASSPTGQAYGYTF. Here the CDR3 DNA reads TGTGCCAGCAGCCCCACTGGACAGGCCTATGGCTACACCTTC.

The CDR3 DNA reads TGTGCCATCAGGAACCCTAGCGGGTATTTGGATACGCAGTATTTT. Protein product: CAIRNPSGYLDTQYF. The chain has TRBV10-3 and TRBJ2-3; 8 bases match TRBD2. The germline V gene encodes CDR1 ENHRY and CDR2 SYGVKD. The CDR3 length is 15 residues. The junction had 11 bases not matched to a gene; V was cut back by 6 bases and J by 6 bases.

The rearrangement joins TRBV6-6 to TRBJ2-3; no firm D call. Germline CDR1 and CDR2: MNHNY and SVGAGI (reference sequence). This CDR3 comprises 13 residues. V lost 4 bases and J 2 bases, leaving 7 bases between the germline ends. In DNA, the CDR3 is TGTGCCAGCAGTTCGCTATACACAGATACGCAGTATTTT. It yields the protein CASSSLYTDTQYF.

The J gene is TRBJ1-1, the V gene TRBV30; 7 bases are shared with TRBD1. Germline-derived CDR1 and CDR2 are GTSNPN and SVGIG (reference sequence). The CDR3 loop spans 12 amino acids. The J segment lost 2 bases and the V segment lost 5 bases, leaving 2 bases of the junction unmatched. The CDR3 spells CAWGQANTEAFF. CDR3 coding DNA: TGTGCCTGGGGACAGGCCAACACTGAAGCTTTCTTT.

This chain uses TRBV7-9 with TRBJ2-3, with 7 bases fitting TRBD1. This CDR3 spans 15 amino acids. V dropped 5 bases and J dropped 0; count of bases not matched to a gene: 5. CDR1 is SEHNR and CDR2 is FQNEAQ in the germline V gene (reference sequence). As DNA, the CDR3 is TGTGCCAGCAGCCCGGGACAGACTAGCACAGATACGCAGTATTTT. Translated: CASSPGQTSTDTQYF.

This rearrangement joins TRBV6-5 to TRBJ1-2; perhaps TRBD1 as D (5 bases). The CDR3 has 15 amino acids. Germline lookup yields CDR1 MNHEY and CDR2 SVGAGI. V lost 4 bases to trimming and J lost 4 bases, with 16 bases between them. CDR3 DNA sequence: TGTGCCAGCAGTTCTCAAGCTCGGGGGACCTATGGCTACACCTTC. This translates into CASSSQARGTYGYTF.

In this sample, this clone turned up a few times. The chain employs TRBV9 and TRBJ2-5; TRBD1 might be the D (5 bases). Germline lookup yields CDR1 SGDLS and CDR2 YYNGEE. Trimming stripped 3 bases from V and 5 bases from J, with 14 bases between. There are 14 residues in the CDR3. In DNA form, the CDR3 reads TGTGCCAGCAGCGCATCAACGCAGGGCGAGACCCAGTACTTC. Translating it yields CASSASTQGETQYF.

V usage is TRBV5-5 and J usage is TRBJ1-1; possibly TRBD1 for D (5 bases). Germline V CDR1 and CDR2: SGHKS, YYEKEE (reference sequence). V dropped 0 bases and J dropped 1 base, with 10 bases sitting between them. CDR3 length: 15 amino acids. The CDR3 protein is CASSLGSTGNTEAFF. For the CDR3, the DNA is TGTGCCAGCAGCTTGGGCTCCACAGGGAACACTGAAGCTTTCTTT.

V usage is TRBV7-2 and J usage is TRBJ2-5, with 10 bases matching TRBD2. This CDR3 contains 14 residues. Germline values: CDR1 SGHTA, CDR2 FQGNSA. With 4 bases clipped from V and 4 bases from J, the junction kept 3 bases outside the gene matches. CDR3 amino acids: CASSSPSGGETQYF. CDR3 in DNA: TGTGCCAGCAGCTCCCCTAGCGGGGGAGAGACCCAGTACTTC.

The chain carries TRBV4-1 and TRBJ2-7, with 7 bases fitting TRBD1. CDR1 and CDR2 from the germline V gene are MGHRA and YSYEKL. V shed 0 bases, J shed 1 base, and the junction held 3 bases outside the gene matches. The CDR3 has 15 residues. The DNA for the CDR3 is TGCGCCAGCAGCCAAGAGGCAGGGGGTTCCTACGAGCAGTACTTC. Residues: CASSQEAGGSYEQYF.

V gene TRBV5-4 combines with J gene TRBJ2-3; TRBD2 matches at 12 bases. The CDR3 contains 17 residues. CDR1 is SGHNT, CDR2 YYREEE, per germline (reference sequence). The trim removed 2 bases at V and 4 bases at J, leaving 8 bases unmatched. CDR3 DNA sequence: TGTGCCAGCAGCTTCGCCCTACTAGCGGGGGGAGCAGATACGCAGTATTTT. This encodes CASSFALLAGGADTQYF.